This passage covers 15 T cell receptor beta chains from one sample sequenced in a study of cytomegalovirus exposure and HLA in healthy donors. Vbeta (60) and Jbeta (13) primers were used in the PCR. This table comes from immunoSEQ multiplex PCR, and its TCRdb copy is limited to in-frame clones, with some not included. The sample lists 150,000 to 200,000 clones, under 85% occurring once. Sequenced sample: PBMCs. These receptors all come from a human donor in good health.

The chain recombines TRBV9 with TRBJ2-3, with TRBD2 matching over 11 bases. The CDR3 spans 18 residues. Germline values: CDR1 SGDLS, CDR2 YYNGEE. The junction had 7 bases not matched to a gene; V was cut back by 1 base and J by 0 bases. Written as DNA, the CDR3 is TGTGCCAGCAGCGTAAGTACTAGCGGGAGAGCTAGCACAGATACGCAGTATTTT. Translation: CASSVSTSGRASTDTQYF.

This clone was counted only a few times. This chain connects TRBV6-5 to TRBJ1-3; D remains unclear. V lost 2 bases and J 0 bases, leaving 11 bases between the germline ends. CDR3 size: 16 residues. The germline CDR1 and CDR2 sequences are MNHEY and SVGAGI. In DNA form, the CDR3 reads TGTGCCAGCAGTTACATCGTCTCGGTCTCTGGAAACACCATATATTTT. Protein: CASSYIVSVSGNTIYF.

J is TRBJ1-3 and V is TRBV7-9, with 7 bases that match TRBD1. The CDR3 is 16 residues long. The V gene end was trimmed by 1 base and the J gene end by 2 bases; junction bases not matched to a gene: 5. The germline V gene has CDR1 SEHNR and CDR2 FQNEAQ (reference sequence). CDR3 in DNA: TGTGCCAGCAGCTTAGTGGTCACAGGGGCTGGAAACACCATATATTTT. Translation gives CASSLVVTGAGNTIYF.

This chain joins TRBV19 and TRBJ2-7, with 7 bases identical to TRBD1. The length of the CDR3 is 12 residues. The germline CDR1 and CDR2 sequences are LNHDA and SQIVND (reference sequence). J was trimmed by 6 bases and V by 2 bases; bases with no gene match: 1. The CDR3 bases are TGTGCCAGTAGTATAAGACAGGGCGAGCAGTACTTC. Translation: CASSIRQGEQYF. Filled out from reference TRBV19 and TRBJ2-7, the complete variable domain reads DGGITQSPKYLFRKEGQNVTLSCEQNLNHDAMYWYRQDPGQGLRLIYYSQIVNDFQKGDIAEGYSVSREKKESFPLTVTSAQKNPTAFYLCASSIRQGEQYFGPGTRLTVT.

The chain has TRBV11-2 and TRBJ1-1; D gene uncertain. V gave up 7 bases and J gave up 11 bases, with 29 bases separating them. There are 16 residues in the CDR3. The germline V gene encodes CDR1 SGHAT and CDR2 FQNNGV. In nucleotides, the CDR3 is TGTGCCAGCACCAAAGGTTTTGGCAGAACCCTCGAGAGGGCTTTCTTT. Its protein is CASTKGFGRTLERAFF.

This clone was counted once. V gene TRBV7-8 combines with J gene TRBJ1-2, with 7 nucleotides matching TRBD1. CDR1 SGHVS and CDR2 FQNEAQ come from the germline V gene. V lost 0 bases and J lost 9; bases outside the gene matches: 4. There are 13 residues in the CDR3. CDR3 region: CASSLAQGDRYTF. CDR3 bases: TGTGCCAGCAGCTTAGCGCAGGGGGATCGCTACACCTTC.

The rearrangement joins TRBV15 to TRBJ1-6; 8 bases fit TRBD1. CDR3 length: 15 residues. Germline CDR1 LNHNV, CDR2 YYDKDF (reference sequence). The trim removed 3 bases at V and 7 bases at J, leaving 5 bases unmatched. The CDR3: CATSRTTGDNSPLHF. DNA of the CDR3: TGTGCCACCAGCAGGACGACAGGGGACAATTCACCCCTCCACTTT.

This chain links TRBV4-3 with TRBJ1-1; D is perhaps TRBD1 (6 bases). The CDR3 extends over 14 amino acids. Germline V gene sequence: CDR1 LGHNA, CDR2 YSLEER. Trimming left V 4 bases short and J 3 bases short, with 12 bases between. CDR3: CASSPQGRDTEAFF. CDR3 coding DNA: TGCGCCAGCAGCCCACAGGGCAGGGACACTGAAGCTTTCTTT.

J is TRBJ1-6 and V is TRBV2; the match to TRBD1 covers 7 bases. This CDR3 comprises 15 residues. With 6 bases clipped from V and 8 bases from J, the junction kept 10 bases outside the gene matches. CDR1 is SNHLY, CDR2 FYNNEI, per germline. The CDR3 protein is CASRRQGPGDSPLHF. CDR3 DNA: TGTGCCAGCAGGAGACAGGGCCCGGGTGATTCACCCCTCCACTTT.

The chain links TRBV27 to TRBJ2-3; TRBD2 matches 11 bases. The CDR3 covers 17 residues. The germline CDR1 and CDR2 sequences are MNHEY and SMNVEV (reference sequence). The V gene end was trimmed by 4 bases and the J gene end by 0 bases; junction bases not matched to a gene: 6. The CDR3 bases are TGTGCCAGCAGTTCAATAGCGGGGGGGCCAAGCACAGATACGCAGTATTTT. Amino acid sequence: CASSSIAGGPSTDTQYF.

This clone turned up a few times. The chain employs TRBV11-2 and TRBJ2-7; the match to TRBD1 covers 9 bases. Germline CDR1 SGHAT, CDR2 FQNNGV. The CDR3 runs 18 residues. The V segment lost 4 bases and the J segment 5 bases; nucleotides outside the gene matches: 18. CDR3 amino acids: CASSSQLGEGTGLHEQYF. As DNA, the CDR3 is TGTGCCAGCAGCTCCCAATTGGGTGAAGGGACAGGGTTACACGAGCAGTACTTC.

This clone has more than one count but fewer than ten. The chain carries TRBV5-1 and TRBJ2-5, with a tentative D call TRBD2 (6 bases). This CDR3 is built from 13 residues. Germline CDR1 reads SGHRS; CDR2 reads YFSETQ. V shed 4 bases and J shed 4 bases, with 11 bases lying between them. The CDR3: CASSTGLPETQYF. CDR3 in DNA: TGCGCCAGCAGCACGGGACTCCCAGAGACCCAGTACTTC.

The sample holds a few counts of this clone. This chain connects TRBV21-1 to TRBJ1-4; the listed D gene, TRBD1, was not tested against the DNA. TRBV21-1 represents a pseudogene. CDR3 length equals 18 residues. In nucleotides, the CDR3 is TGTGCCAGCATCTCCGGACAGGGGGTGTGTACAACTAATGAAAAACTGTTTTTT. Translation: CASISGQGVCTTNEKLFF.

V usage is TRBV19 and J usage is TRBJ2-1; a weak D match, TRBD2 (7 bases). V lost 3 bases and J lost 5, with 14 bases in between. This CDR3 region has 15 residues. Germline CDR1 LNHDA, CDR2 SQIVND (reference sequence). CDR3 protein: CASSIGGGLHNEQFF. In nucleotides, the CDR3 is TGTGCCAGTAGTATCGGCGGGGGCCTTCACAATGAGCAGTTCTTC.

The chain combines TRBV6-5 with TRBJ2-3; TRBD2 matches at 7 bases. There are 15 residues in the CDR3. J gave up 2 bases and V 6 bases, and 8 bases lay outside the gene matches. Germline V gene lookup returns CDR1 MNHEY and CDR2 SVGAGI. In DNA, the CDR3 is TGTGCCAGCAGCGAATTAGCGGGCTTCACAGATACGCAGTATTTT. Translated, it gives CASSELAGFTDTQYF.